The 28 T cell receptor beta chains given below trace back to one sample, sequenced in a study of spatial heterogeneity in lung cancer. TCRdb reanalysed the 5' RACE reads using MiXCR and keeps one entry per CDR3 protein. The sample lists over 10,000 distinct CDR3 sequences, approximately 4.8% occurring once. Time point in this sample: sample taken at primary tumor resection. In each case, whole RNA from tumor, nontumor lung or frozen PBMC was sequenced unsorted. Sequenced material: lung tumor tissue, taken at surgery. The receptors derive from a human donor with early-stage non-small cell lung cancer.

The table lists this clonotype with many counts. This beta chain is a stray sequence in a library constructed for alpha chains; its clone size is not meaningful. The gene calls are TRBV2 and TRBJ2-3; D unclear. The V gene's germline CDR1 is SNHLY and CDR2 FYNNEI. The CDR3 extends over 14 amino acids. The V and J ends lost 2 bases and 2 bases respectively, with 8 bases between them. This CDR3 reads CASSESVVTDTQYF. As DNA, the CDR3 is TGTGCCAGCAGTGAATCTGTGGTCACAGATACGCAGTATTTT.

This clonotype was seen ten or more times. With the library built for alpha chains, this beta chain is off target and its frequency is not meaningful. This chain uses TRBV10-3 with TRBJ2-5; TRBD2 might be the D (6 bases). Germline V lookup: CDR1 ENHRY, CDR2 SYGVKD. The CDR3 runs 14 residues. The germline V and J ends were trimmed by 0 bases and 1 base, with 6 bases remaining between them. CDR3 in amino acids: CAISESAGQETQYF. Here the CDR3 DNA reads TGTGCCATCAGTGAGTCAGCGGGCCAAGAGACCCAGTACTTC.

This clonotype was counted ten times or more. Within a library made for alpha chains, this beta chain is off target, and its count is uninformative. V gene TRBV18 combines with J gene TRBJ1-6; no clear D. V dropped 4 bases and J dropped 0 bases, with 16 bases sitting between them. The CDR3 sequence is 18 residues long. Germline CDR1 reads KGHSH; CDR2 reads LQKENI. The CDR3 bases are TGTGCCAGCTCACACACGGGGAGGACCAGCTCCTATAATTCACCCCTCCACTTT. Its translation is CASSHTGRTSSYNSPLHF.

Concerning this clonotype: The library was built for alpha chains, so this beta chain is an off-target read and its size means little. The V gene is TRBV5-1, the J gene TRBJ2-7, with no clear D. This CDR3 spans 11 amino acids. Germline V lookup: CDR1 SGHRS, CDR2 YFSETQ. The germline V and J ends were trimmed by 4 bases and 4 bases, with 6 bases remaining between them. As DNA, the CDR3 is TGCGCCAGCAGCCTTGAATACGAGCAGTACTTC. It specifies CASSLEYEQYF.

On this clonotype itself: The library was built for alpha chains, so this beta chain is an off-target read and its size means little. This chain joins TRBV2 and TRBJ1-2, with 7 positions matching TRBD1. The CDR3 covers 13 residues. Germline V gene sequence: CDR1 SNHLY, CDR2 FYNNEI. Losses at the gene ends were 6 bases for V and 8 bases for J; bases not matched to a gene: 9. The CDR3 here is CASRRDSAGGYTF. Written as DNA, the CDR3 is TGTGCCAGCAGACGGGACAGCGCAGGAGGCTACACCTTC.

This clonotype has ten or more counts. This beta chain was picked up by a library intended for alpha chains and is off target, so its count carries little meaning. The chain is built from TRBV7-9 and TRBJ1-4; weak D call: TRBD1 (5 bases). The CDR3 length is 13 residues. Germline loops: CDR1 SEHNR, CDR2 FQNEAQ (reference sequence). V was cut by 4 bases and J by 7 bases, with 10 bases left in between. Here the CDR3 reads CASSWGDFEKLFF. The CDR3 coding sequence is TGTGCCAGCAGCTGGGGGGATTTTGAAAAACTGTTTTTT.

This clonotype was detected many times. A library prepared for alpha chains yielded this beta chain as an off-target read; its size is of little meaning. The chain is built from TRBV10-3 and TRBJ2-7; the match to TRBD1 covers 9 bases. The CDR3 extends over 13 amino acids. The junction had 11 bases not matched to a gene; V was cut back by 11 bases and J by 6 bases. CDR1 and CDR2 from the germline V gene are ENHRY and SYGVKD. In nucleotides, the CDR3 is TGTGCCGCTCAGGGACAGGGTAATACCGAGCAGTACTTC. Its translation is CAAQGQGNTEQYF.

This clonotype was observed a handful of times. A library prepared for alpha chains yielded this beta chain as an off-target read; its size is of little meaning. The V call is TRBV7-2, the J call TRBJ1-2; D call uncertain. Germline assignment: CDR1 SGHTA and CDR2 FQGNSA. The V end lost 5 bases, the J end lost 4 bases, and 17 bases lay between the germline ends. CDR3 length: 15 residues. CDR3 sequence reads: CASSPDYGLGYGYTF. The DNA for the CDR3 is TGTGCCAGCAGCCCCGACTACGGGCTTGGCTATGGCTACACCTTC. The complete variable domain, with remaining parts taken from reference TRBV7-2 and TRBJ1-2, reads GAGVSQSPSNKVTEKGKDVELRCDPISGHTALYWYRQSLGQGLEFLIYFQGNSAPDKSGLPSDRFSAERTGGSVSTLTIQRTQQEDSAVYLCASSPDYGLGYGYTFGSGTRLTVV.

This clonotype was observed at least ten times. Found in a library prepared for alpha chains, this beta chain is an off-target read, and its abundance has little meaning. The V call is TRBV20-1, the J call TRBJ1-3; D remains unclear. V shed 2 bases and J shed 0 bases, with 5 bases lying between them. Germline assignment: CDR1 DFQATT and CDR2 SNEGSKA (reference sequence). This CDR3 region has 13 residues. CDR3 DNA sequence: TGCAGTGCTAGACAGATCTCTGGAAACACCATATATTTT. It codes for CSARQISGNTIYF.

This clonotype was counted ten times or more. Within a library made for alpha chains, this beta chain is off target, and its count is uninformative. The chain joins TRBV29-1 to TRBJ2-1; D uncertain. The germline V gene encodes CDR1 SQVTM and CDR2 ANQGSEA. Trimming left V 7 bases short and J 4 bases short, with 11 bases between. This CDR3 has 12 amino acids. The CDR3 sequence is CSARTEYNEQFF. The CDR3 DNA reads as TGCAGCGCTCGGACGGAATACAATGAGCAGTTCTTC.

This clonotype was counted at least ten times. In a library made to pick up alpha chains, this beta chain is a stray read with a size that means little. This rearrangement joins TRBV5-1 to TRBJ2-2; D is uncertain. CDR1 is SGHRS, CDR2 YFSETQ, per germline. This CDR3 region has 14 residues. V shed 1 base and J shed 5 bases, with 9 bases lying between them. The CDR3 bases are TGCGCCAGCAGCTTGTCAGCGCCTACCGGGGAGCTGTTTTTT. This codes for CASSLSAPTGELFF. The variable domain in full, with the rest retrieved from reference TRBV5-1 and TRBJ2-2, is KAGVTQTPRYLIKTRGQQVTLSCSPISGHRSVSWYQQTPGQGLQFLFEYFSETQRNKGNFPGRFSGRQFSNSRSEMNVSTLELGDSALYLCASSLSAPTGELFFGEGSRLTVL.

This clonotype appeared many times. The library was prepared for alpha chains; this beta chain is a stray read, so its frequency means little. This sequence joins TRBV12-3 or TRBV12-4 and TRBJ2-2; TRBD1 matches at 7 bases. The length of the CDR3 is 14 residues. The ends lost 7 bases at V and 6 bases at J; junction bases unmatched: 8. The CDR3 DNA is TGTGCCAGCATCTTAGGGGGCGCGCCCGGGGAGCTGTTTTTT. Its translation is CASILGGAPGELFF.

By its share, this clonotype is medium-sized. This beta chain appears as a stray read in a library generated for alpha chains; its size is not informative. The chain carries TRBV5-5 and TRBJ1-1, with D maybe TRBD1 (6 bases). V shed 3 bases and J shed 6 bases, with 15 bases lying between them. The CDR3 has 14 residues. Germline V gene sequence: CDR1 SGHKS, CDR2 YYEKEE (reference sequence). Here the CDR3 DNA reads TGTGCCAGCAGCTACCTACAGGGACGCGCTGAAGCTTTCTTT. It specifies CASSYLQGRAEAFF.

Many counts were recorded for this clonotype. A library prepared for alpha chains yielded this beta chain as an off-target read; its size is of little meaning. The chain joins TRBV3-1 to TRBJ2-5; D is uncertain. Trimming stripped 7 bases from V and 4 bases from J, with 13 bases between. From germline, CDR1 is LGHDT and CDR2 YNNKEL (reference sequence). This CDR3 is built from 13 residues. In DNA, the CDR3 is TGTGCCAGCAATGAGACCCGGGTAGAGACCCAGTACTTC. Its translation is CASNETRVETQYF.

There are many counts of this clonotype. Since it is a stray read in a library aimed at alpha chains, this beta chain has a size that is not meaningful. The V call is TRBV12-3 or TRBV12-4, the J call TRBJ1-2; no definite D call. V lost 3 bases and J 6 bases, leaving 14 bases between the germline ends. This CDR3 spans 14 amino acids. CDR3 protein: CASSLSRGDNGYTF. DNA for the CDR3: TGTGCCAGCAGTTTGTCTCGGGGTGATAATGGCTACACCTTC.

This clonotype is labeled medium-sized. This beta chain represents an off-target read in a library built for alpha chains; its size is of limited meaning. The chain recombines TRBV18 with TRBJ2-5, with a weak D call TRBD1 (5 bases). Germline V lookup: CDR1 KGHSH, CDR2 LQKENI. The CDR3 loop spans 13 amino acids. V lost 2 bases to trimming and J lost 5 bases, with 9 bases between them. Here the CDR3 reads CASSPKGMETQYF. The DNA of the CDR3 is TGTGCCAGCTCACCAAAGGGGATGGAGACCCAGTACTTC.

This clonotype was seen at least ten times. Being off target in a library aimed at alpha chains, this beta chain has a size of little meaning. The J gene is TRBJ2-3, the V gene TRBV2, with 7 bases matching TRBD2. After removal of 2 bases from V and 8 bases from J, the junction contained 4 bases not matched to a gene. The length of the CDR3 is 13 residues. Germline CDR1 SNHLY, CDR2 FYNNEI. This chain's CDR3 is CASSERGGGTQYF. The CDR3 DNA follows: TGTGCCAGCAGTGAACGCGGGGGAGGTACGCAGTATTTT.

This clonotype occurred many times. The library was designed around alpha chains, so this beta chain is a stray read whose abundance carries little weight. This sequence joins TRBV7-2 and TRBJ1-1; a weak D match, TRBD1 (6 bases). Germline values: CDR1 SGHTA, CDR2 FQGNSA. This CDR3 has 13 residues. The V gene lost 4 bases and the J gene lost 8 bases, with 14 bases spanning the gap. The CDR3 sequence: CASSSLLGQEAFF. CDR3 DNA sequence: TGTGCCAGCAGCTCTTTACTCGGACAGGAAGCTTTCTTT.

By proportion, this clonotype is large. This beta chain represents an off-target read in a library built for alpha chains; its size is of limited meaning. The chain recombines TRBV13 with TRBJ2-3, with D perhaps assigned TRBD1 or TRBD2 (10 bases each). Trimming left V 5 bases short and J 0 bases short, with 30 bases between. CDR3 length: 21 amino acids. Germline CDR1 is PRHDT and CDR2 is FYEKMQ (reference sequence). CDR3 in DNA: TGTGCCAGCAGCCCCGGGACAGGGGAAGTGGGACTAGCGTTTAGCACAGATACGCAGTATTTT. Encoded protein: CASSPGTGEVGLAFSTDTQYF.

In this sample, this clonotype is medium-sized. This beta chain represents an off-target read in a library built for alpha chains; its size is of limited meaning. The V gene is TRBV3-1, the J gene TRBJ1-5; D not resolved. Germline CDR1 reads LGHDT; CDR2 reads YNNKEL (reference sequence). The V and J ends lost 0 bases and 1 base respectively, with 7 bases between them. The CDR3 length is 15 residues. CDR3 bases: TGTGCCAGCAGCCAAGATCCGGGCAGCAATCAGCCCCAGCATTTT. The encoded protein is CASSQDPGSNQPQHF.

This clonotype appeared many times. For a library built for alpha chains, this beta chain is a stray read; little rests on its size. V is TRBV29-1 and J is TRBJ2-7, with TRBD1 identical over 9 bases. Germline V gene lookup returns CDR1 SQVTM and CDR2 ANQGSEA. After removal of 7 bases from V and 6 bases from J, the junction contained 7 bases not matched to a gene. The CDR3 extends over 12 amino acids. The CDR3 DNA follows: TGCAGCGCCGGGGACAGGGAATTCGAGCAGTACTTC. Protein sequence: CSAGDREFEQYF.

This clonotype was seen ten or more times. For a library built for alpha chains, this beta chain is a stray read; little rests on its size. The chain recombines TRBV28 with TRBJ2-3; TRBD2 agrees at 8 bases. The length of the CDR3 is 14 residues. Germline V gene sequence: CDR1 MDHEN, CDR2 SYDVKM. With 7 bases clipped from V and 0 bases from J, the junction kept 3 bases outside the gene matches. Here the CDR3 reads CASTPSGSTDTQYF. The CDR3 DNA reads TGTGCCAGCACCCCTAGCGGGAGCACAGATACGCAGTATTTT.

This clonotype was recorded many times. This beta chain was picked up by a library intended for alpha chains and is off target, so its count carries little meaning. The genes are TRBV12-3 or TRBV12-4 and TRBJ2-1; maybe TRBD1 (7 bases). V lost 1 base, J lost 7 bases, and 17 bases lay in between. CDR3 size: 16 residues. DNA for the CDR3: TGTGCCAGCAGTTTAGTAGGGGGCGGGGTCGGGAATGAGCAGTTCTTC. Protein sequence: CASSLVGGGVGNEQFF.

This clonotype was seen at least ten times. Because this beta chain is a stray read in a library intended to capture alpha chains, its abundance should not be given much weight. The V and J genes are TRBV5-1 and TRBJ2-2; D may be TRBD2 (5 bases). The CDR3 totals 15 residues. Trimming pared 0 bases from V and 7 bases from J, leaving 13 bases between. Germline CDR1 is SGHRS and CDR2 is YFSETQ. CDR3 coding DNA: TGCGCCAGCAGCTTGGACCGGGGATTCGGCGGGGAGCTGTTTTTT. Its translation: CASSLDRGFGGELFF. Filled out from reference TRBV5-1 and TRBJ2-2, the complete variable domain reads KAGVTQTPRYLIKTRGQQVTLSCSPISGHRSVSWYQQTPGQGLQFLFEYFSETQRNKGNFPGRFSGRQFSNSRSEMNVSTLELGDSALYLCASSLDRGFGGELFFGEGSRLTVL.

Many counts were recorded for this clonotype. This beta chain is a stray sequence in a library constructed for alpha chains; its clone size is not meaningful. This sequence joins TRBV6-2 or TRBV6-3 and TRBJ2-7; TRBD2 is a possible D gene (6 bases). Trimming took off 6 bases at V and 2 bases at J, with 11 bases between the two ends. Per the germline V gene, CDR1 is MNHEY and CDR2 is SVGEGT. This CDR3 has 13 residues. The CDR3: CASRRGLAYEQYV. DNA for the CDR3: TGTGCCAGCAGAAGGGGACTCGCCTACGAGCAGTACGTC.

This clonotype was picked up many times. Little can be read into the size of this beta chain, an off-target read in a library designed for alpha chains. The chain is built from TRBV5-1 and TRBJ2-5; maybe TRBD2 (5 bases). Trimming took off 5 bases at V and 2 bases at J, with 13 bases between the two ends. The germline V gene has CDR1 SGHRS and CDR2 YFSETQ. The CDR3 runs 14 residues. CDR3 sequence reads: CASRLIANQETQYF. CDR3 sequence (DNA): TGCGCCAGCAGACTAATAGCGAATCAAGAGACCCAGTACTTC.

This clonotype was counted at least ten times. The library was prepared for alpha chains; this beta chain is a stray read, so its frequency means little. In DNA, the CDR3 is TGTGCCAGCAGCTTCGGACAGGGGGGTACTGAAGCTTTCTTT. Its protein product is CASSFGQGGTEAFF. This chain uses TRBV7-9 with TRBJ1-1; 10 bases align to TRBD1. Losses at the gene ends were 3 bases for V and 5 bases for J; bases not matched to a gene: 3. This CDR3 has 14 amino acids. The germline CDR1 and CDR2 sequences are SEHNR and FQNEAQ (reference sequence).

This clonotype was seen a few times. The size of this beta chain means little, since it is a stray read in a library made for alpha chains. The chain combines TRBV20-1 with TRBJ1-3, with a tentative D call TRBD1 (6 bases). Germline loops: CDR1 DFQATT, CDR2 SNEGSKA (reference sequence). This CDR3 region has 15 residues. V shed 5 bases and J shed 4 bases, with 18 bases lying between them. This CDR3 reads CSARKQGASGNTIYF. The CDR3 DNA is TGCAGTGCTCGGAAACAGGGAGCGTCCGGAAACACCATATATTTT.